This T cell receptor (beta chain) was documented in a study of tumor-infiltrating lymphocytes in primary liver carcinoma. As for the study in general: Stage T1-T3 N0M0 tumors measured roughly 4 to 11 cm at most. Findings and limits, study-wide: Top-250-clone fractions were significantly higher in tumors than in blood (p = 0.039).

Between the trimmed V and J ends, which lost 2 bases and 1 base, there was a span of 5 bases. The CDR3 extends over 14 amino acids. From germline, CDR1 is SGHAT and CDR2 FQNNGV. This clonotype has ten or more counts. The antigen is unknown. TCR beta cDNA was made from approximately 500 ng total RNA with a constant-region primer. Three nested multiplex PCR rounds of slightly modified ARM-PCR generated TCR beta libraries. Researchers ran the first two PCR rounds for roughly 11 cycles each with TRBV1-TRBV30 forward primers and a C-beta reverse primer. MiXCR was run by TCRdb on the multiplex PCR reads, yielding one entry per CDR3 protein. This sample has about 180,000 distinct CDR3 sequences, with over 50% found just once. Blood RNA was derived from unsorted whole blood, and germline DNA was extracted too.

Specimen: peripheral blood. The TCR originated in a man in his forties or fifties with primary liver carcinoma and hepatitis B virus infection. This chain connects TRBV11-2 to TRBJ2-2; D not certain. The CDR3 DNA sequence: TGTGCCAGCAGCTTAAAACAGAACACCGGGGAGCTGTTTTTT. It is translated as CASSLKQNTGELFF.